This T cell receptor beta chain was retrieved from a study of blood T cell repertoires in COVID-19. Overall study context: Italy, Spain and the United States were the sources of the convalescent and acute COVID-19 samples. Sample material is recorded as cDNA or gDNA derived from T cells, B-cell-depleted T cells, or PBMCs.

The CDR3 loop spans 14 amino acids. Germline CDR1 reads ENHRY; CDR2 reads SYGVKD. V lost 3 bases and J lost 5; bases outside the gene matches: 6. In the authors' methods: Amplification of reference gene primers provided the estimated nucleated cell counts. Profiled with immunoSEQ multiplex PCR; TCRdb holds only in-frame clones, not every one. V, J and clone size are taken as reported in that table, and D and trimming were inferred from the DNA itself. The sample has approximately 61,000 clones, roughly 88% seen once; the top ten hold under 20%. This receptor was obtained from a woman at least 80 years old with active COVID-19. The chain combines TRBV10-3 with TRBJ2-7; 8 nucleotides match TRBD2. Sequencing was carried out using peripheral blood. The CDR3 sequence: CAISEGAGGHEQYF. The CDR3 coding sequence is TGTGCCATCAGTGAAGGTGCGGGGGGCCACGAGCAGTACTTC.